These 11 T cell receptor beta chains were all obtained from the same sample, sequenced in a study of shared clonotypes between healthy human individuals. The assay was immunoSEQ multiplex PCR, and TCRdb's table has in-frame clones only and misses some. The sample includes about 530,000 clones, around 96% of them seen just once. The specimen was naive CD4+ T cells sorted from blood. The subset denotes: CD45RA+ positively selected. The origin of the receptors is a woman in her 30s in good health.

V usage is TRBV2 and J usage is TRBJ2-7; 11 bases map to TRBD2. J was trimmed by 5 bases and V by 3 bases; bases with no gene match: 9. Per germline, CDR1 SNHLY and CDR2 FYNNEI. This CDR3 contains 16 residues. The CDR3: CASSDPGTSGFHEQYF. The CDR3 DNA reads TGTGCCAGCAGTGACCCGGGGACTAGCGGTTTCCACGAGCAGTACTTC.

The genes are TRBV27 and TRBJ2-2; 8 positions match TRBD1. Trimming removed 7 bases from V and 5 bases from J; junction bases left unmatched: 12. Per the germline V gene, CDR1 is MNHEY and CDR2 is SMNVEV (reference sequence). CDR3 length: 16 residues. The CDR3 nucleotides are TGTGCCAGCAATGGGTTTGCTGGACAGGGAACCGGGGAGCTGTTTTTT. Protein sequence: CASNGFAGQGTGELFF.

This chain uses TRBV25-1 with TRBJ2-1; weak D call: TRBD2 (6 bases). The CDR3 is 16 residues long. In germline, CDR1 is MGHDK, CDR2 SYGVNS. Between the trimmed V and J ends, which lost 3 bases and 6 bases, there was a span of 18 bases. CDR3 nucleotides: TGTGCCAGCAGTGATTTGGGGGGACCCCTTTTCAATGAGCAGTTCTTC. It encodes CASSDLGGPLFNEQFF.

The rearrangement uses TRBV5-1 and TRBJ1-1; 9 bases align to TRBD1. This CDR3 spans 16 amino acids. The trim removed 1 base at V and 7 bases at J, leaving 11 bases unmatched. Germline V gives CDR1 SGHRS, CDR2 YFSETQ. The CDR3 sequence: CASSLHGTGQNGEAFF. The CDR3 DNA follows: TGCGCCAGCAGCTTGCACGGGACAGGGCAAAATGGTGAAGCTTTCTTT.

The chain couples TRBV4-1 to TRBJ1-6; 7 nucleotides line up with TRBD1. V was clipped by 4 bases and J by 3 bases; unmatched bases: 6. The CDR3 has 16 residues. Per the germline V gene, CDR1 is MGHRA and CDR2 is YSYEKL. The CDR3 here is CASSLQGQNYNSPLHF. As DNA, the CDR3 is TGCGCCAGCAGCCTTCAGGGACAGAACTATAATTCACCCCTCCACTTT.

Turning to this clone: The sample contains more than one DNA sequence encoding this CDR3. CDR3 DNA sequence: TGTGCCAGCTCACCAGGGGCCTCCTACGAGCAGTACTTC. Translating gives CASSPGASYEQYF. The gene calls are TRBV18 and TRBJ2-7; a possible D gene is TRBD1 (5 bases). Trimming stripped 2 bases from V and 0 bases from J, with 5 bases between. The CDR3 contains 13 residues. Germline values: CDR1 KGHSH, CDR2 LQKENI.

V gene TRBV7-9 combines with J gene TRBJ1-2, with D uncertain. The V end was cut by 3 bases, the J end by 0 bases, with 5 bases between. Germline V lookup: CDR1 SEHNR, CDR2 FQNEAQ (reference sequence). The CDR3 runs to 13 residues. The CDR3 here is CASSFGSNYGYTF. The CDR3 DNA is TGTGCCAGCAGCTTTGGATCTAACTATGGCTACACCTTC.

The chain combines TRBV10-3 with TRBJ1-1, with a possible D match to TRBD1 (5 bases). CDR1 and CDR2 from the germline V gene are ENHRY and SYGVKD. Trimming pared 10 bases from V and 0 bases from J, leaving 15 bases between. The CDR3 is 14 amino acids. This chain's CDR3 is CATAWGSMNTEAFF. The DNA for the CDR3 is TGTGCCACCGCTTGGGGGTCGATGAACACTGAAGCTTTCTTT.

Details on this clone: Other nucleotide sequences in the sample specify the same CDR3. CDR3 nucleotide sequence: TGTGCCAGCTCACCGGGCACATCCAACGAGCAGTACTTC. The encoded protein is CASSPGTSNEQYF. The chain couples TRBV18 to TRBJ2-7; no reliable D call. Trimming took 3 bases from V and 5 from J, leaving 11 bases between them. Germline assignment: CDR1 KGHSH and CDR2 LQKENI. The CDR3 is 13 amino acids.

The chain employs TRBV27 and TRBJ1-1; maybe TRBD1 (6 bases). CDR3 size: 16 residues. CDR1 is MNHEY, CDR2 SMNVEV, per germline (reference sequence). The V end was cut by 6 bases, the J end by 2 bases, with 19 bases between. CDR3 nucleotides: TGTGCCAGCAGCCAAGAGATCGGGACATCAAACACTGAAGCTTTCTTT. Amino acids: CASSQEIGTSNTEAFF.

CDR3 sequence: CASSIGQGAHEKLFF. DNA of the CDR3: TGTGCCAGTAGTATCGGACAGGGGGCGCATGAAAAACTGTTTTTT. The chain combines TRBV19 with TRBJ1-4, with 11 positions matching TRBD1. Trimming at V came to 3 bases and at J to 6 bases, leaving 3 bases not matched to a gene. The CDR3 runs to 15 residues. From germline, CDR1 is LNHDA and CDR2 SQIVND (reference sequence).